The T cell receptor (beta chain) under discussion was sequenced for a study of shared clonotypes between healthy human individuals. Study summary: Plates per donor: three CD4 naive, three CD4 memory, two CD8 naive, one CD8 memory. Overall study results and limits: Roughly 5% of naive CD4 clonotypes were shared across a handful of donors. Unshared clonotypes carried lower generation probabilities than those common to all four donors.

Per the germline V gene, CDR1 is MNHNS and CDR2 is SASEGT. The CDR3 runs to 11 residues. The germline V and J ends were trimmed by 6 bases and 6 bases, with 8 bases remaining between them. For this clone: Its specificity is unknown.

Every subset's genomic DNA went evenly onto several immunoSEQ plates. Measured with immunoSEQ multiplex PCR; TCRdb has only the in-frame clones, and not every one. The data show over 2 million clones, 95% seen once. The receptor was isolated from a man aged 18 to 29 in good health. The rearrangement uses TRBV6-1 and TRBJ2-5; D unresolved. Sequencing input: naive CD4+ T cells sorted from blood. Noted subset: CD45RA+ positively selected. The CDR3 DNA sequence: TGTGCCAGCAGCCAAATGCAGACCCAGTACTTC. Amino acids: CASSQMQTQYF.